This TCR beta chain was sequenced for a study of blood T cell repertoires in COVID-19. Background on the study: T cells, B-cell-depleted T cells, or PBMCs provided the cDNA or gDNA that served as material.

CDR3 length equals 15 residues. Germline CDR1 is WNHNN and CDR2 is SYGVQD (reference sequence). With V trimmed by 6 bases and J by 2 bases, 3 bases remained unmatched. Sequenced by immunoSEQ multiplex PCR; TCRdb stores in-frame clones only, minus some. The table records roughly 270,000 clones, 85% of them present only once. The sequencing input was PBMCs or T cells enriched from blood (not recorded which). This chain uses TRBV10-1 with TRBJ2-1; 11 bases fit TRBD1. This TCR came from a woman between 50 and 59 years old who had recovered from COVID-19. In DNA form, the CDR3 reads TGCGCCAGCAGCCGGGACAGGGGGACCTACAATGAGCAGTTCTTC. Protein sequence: CASSRDRGTYNEQFF.